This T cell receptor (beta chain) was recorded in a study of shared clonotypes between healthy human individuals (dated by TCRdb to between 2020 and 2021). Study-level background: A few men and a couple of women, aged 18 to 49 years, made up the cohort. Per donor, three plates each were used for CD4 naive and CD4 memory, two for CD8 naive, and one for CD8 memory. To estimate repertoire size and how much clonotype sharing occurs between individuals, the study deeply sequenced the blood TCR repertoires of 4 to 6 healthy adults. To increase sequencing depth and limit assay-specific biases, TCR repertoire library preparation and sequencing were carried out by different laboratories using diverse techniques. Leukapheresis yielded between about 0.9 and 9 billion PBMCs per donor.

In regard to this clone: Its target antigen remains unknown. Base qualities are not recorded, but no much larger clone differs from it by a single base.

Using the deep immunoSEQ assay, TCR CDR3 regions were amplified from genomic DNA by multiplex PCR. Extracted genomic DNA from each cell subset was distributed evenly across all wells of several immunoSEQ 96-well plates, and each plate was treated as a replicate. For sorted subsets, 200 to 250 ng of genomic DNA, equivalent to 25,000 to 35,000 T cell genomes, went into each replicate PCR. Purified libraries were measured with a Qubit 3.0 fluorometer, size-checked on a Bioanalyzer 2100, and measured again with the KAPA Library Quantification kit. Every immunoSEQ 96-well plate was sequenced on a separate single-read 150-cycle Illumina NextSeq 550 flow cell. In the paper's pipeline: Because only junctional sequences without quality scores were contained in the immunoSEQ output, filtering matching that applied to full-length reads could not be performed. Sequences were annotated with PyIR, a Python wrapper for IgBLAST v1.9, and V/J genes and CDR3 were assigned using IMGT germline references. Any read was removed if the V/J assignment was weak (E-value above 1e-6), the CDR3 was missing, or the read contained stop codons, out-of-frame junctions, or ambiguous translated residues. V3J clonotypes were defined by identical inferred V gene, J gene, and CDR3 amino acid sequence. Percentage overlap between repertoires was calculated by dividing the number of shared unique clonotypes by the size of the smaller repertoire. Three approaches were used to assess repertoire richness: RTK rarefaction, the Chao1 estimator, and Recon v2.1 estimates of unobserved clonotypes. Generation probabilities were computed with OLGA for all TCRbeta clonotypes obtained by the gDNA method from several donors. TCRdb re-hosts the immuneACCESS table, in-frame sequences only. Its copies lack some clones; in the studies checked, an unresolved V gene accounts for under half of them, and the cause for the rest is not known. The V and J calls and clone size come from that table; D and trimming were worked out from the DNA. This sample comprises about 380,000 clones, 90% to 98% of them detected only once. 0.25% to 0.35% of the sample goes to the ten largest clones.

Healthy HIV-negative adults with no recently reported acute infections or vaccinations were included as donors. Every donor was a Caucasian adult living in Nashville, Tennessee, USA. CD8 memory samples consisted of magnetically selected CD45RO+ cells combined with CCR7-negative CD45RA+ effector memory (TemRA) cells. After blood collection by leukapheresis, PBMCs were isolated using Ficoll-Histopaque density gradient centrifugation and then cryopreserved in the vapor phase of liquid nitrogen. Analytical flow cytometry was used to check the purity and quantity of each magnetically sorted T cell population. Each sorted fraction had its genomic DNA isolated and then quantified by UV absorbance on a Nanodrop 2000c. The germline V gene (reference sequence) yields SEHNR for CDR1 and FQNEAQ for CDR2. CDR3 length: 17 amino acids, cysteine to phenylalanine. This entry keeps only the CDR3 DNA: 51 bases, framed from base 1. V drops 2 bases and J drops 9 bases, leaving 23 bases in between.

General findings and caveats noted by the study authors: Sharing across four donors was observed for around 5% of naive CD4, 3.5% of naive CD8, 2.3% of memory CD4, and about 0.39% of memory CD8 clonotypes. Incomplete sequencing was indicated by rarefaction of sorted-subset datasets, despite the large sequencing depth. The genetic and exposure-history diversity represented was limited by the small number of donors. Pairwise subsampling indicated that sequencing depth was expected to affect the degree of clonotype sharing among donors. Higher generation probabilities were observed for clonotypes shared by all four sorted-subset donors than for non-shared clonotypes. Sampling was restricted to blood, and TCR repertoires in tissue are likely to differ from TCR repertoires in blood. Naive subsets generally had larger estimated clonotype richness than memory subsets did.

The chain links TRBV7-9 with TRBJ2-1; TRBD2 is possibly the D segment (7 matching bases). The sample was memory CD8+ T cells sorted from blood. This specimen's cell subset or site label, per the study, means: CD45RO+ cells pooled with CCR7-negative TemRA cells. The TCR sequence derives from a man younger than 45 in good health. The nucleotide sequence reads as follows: TGTGCCAGCAGCTTACCCCGGGGGGACTCCCTAGGGGGTGAGCAGTTCTTC. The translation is CASSLPRGDSLGGEQFF.